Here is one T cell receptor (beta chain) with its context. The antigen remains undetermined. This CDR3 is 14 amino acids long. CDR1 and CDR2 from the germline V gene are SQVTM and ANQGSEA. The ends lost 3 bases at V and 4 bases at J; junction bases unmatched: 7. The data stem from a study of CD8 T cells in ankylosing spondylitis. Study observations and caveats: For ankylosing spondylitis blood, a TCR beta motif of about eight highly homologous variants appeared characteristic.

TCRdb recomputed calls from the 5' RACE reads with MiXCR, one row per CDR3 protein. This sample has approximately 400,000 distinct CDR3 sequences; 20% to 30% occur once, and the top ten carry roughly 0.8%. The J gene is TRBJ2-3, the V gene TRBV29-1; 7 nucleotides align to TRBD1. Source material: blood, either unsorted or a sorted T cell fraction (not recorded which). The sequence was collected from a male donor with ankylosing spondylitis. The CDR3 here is CSVEYRGSADTQYF. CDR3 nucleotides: TGCAGCGTTGAGTACAGGGGATCGGCAGATACGCAGTATTTT.